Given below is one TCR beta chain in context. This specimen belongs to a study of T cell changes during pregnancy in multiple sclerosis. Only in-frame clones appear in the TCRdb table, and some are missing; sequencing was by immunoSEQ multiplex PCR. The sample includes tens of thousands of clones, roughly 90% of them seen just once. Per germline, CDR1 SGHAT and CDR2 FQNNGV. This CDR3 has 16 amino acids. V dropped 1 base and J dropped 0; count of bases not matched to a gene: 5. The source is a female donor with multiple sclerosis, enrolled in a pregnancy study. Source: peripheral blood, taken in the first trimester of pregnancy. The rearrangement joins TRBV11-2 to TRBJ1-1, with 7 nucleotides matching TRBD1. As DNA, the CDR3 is TGTGCCAGCAGCTTAGGCCCGACAGGGCTGAACACTGAAGCTTTCTTT. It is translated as CASSLGPTGLNTEAFF.